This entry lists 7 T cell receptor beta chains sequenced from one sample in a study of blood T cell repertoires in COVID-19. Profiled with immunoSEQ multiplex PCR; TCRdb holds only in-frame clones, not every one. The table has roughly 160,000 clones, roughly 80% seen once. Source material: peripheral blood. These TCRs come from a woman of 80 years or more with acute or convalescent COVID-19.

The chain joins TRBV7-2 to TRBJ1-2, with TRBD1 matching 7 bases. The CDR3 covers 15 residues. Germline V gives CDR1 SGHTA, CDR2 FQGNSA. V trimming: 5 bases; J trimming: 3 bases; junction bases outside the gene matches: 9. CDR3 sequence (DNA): TGTGCCAGCAGCCCTCGGACAGGTGTTGACTATGGCTACACCTTC. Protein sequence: CASSPRTGVDYGYTF.

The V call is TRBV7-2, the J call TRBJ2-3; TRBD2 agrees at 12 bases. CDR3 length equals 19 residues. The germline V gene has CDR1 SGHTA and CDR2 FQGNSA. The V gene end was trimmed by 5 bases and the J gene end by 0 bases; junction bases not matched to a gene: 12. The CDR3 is CASSPRLAGARTSTDTQYF. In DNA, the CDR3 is TGTGCCAGCAGCCCAAGACTAGCGGGGGCCCGAACTAGCACAGATACGCAGTATTTT.

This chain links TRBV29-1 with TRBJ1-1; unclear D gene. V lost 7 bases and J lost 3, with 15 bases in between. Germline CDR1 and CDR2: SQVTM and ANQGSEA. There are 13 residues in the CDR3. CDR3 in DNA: TGCAGCGCCTACGGGGTGGCGGACACTGAAGCTTTCTTT. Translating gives CSAYGVADTEAFF.

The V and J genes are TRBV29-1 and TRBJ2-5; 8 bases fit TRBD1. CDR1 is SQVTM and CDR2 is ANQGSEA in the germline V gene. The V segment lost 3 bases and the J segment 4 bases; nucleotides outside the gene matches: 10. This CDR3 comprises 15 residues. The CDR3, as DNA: TGCAGCGTTGAGGTCACAGGGGGTAGAGGAGAGACCCAGTACTTC. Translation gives CSVEVTGGRGETQYF.

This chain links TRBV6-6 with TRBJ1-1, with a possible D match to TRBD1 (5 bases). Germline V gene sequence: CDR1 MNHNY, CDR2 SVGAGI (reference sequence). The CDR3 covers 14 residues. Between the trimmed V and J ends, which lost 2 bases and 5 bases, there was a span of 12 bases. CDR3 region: CASSYKGVETEAFF. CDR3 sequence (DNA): TGTGCCAGCAGTTACAAAGGGGTTGAGACTGAAGCTTTCTTT.

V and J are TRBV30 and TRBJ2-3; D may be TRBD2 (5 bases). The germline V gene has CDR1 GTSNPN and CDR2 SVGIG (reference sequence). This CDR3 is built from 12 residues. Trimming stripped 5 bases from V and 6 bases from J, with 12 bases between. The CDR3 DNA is TGTGCCTGGGCCGGGGTTTCGGATACGCAGTATTTT. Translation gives CAWAGVSDTQYF.

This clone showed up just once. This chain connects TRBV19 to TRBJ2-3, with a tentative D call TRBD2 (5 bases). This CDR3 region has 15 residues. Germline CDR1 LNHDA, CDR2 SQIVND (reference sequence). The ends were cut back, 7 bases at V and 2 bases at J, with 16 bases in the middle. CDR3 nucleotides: TGTGCCAGTATGTCCGGGGAGCGTGTCACAGATACGCAGTATTTT. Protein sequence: CASMSGERVTDTQYF.